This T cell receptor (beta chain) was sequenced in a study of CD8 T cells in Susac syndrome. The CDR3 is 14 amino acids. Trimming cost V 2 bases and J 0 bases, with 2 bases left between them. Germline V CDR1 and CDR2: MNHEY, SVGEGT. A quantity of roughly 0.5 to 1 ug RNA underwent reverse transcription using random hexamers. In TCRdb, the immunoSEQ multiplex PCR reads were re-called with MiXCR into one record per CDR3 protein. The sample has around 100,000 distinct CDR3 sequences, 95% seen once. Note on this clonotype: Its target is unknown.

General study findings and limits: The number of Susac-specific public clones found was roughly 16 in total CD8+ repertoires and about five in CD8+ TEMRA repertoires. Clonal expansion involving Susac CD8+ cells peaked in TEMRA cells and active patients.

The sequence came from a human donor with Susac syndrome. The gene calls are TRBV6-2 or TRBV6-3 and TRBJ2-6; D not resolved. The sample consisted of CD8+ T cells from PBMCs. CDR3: CASSYNSGANVLTF. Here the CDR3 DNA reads TGTGCCAGCAGTTACAACTCTGGGGCCAACGTCCTGACTTTC.